This TCR beta chain was observed in a study of CD8+ T cells in alopecia areata. CDR1 is SNHLY, CDR2 FYNNEI, per germline. Trimming pared 5 bases from V and 6 bases from J, leaving 11 bases between. The CDR3 is 13 residues long. RNA extraction was followed by reverse transcription into cDNA, which acted as the sequencing template. TCRdb's copy holds only in-frame clones and misses some; the assay was immunoSEQ multiplex PCR. The repertoire has about 200,000 clones, 35% to 40% of them found once; the top ten carry about 0.48%. Treatment specified: oral pan-JAK inhibitor, 5-10 mg twice daily. In alopecia areata patients, both lesional scalp punch biopsies and peripheral blood were collected.

The TCR comes from a human donor with alopecia areata. The chain employs TRBV2 and TRBJ1-5; the D gene is possibly TRBD1 (5 bases). The sequences come from CD4+ T cells sorted from blood, collected at roughly week 30, from a patient treated with tofacitinib. In DNA, the CDR3 is TGTGCCAGCAGTCGGCAGGGAAGTCAGCCCCAGCATTTT. Amino acid sequence: CASSRQGSQPQHF.